The rows below give T cell receptor beta chains drawn from one sample of a study of vaccination effects on CD4 cells after COVID-19. No antigens are known for them. Assay: immunoSEQ multiplex PCR; the TCRdb copy retains only in-frame clones and omits some. This sample carries about 66,000 clones, roughly 79% of them seen once, and the ten largest clones take 0.75% to 1%. Sequenced here: CD4+ T cells from PBMCs cultured with HCoV-OC43 spike peptides, sampled after COVID-19 vaccination. All receptors come from a human donor who received a COVID-19 vaccine. Each CDR3 is given with its conserved first and last residue. The D gene is left open where the match is weak. Not all rows give a size; the values are once, few, many and, for expanded clones, a class.

size,D,J,V,DNA,CDR3
-,-,TRBJ1-1,TRBV10-2,TGCGCCAGCAGCGCAACAGGGAACACTGAAGCTTTCTTT,CASSATGNTEAFF
-,-,TRBJ2-5,TRBV18,TGTGCCAGCTCACGGGACCGTGAGACCCAGTACTTC,CASSRDRETQYF
-,-,TRBJ2-3,TRBV18,TGTGCCAGCTCACTCACGGGGGGCCAAACAGATACGCAGTATTTT,CASSLTGGQTDTQYF
-,TRBD1,TRBJ1-1,TRBV20-1,TGCAGTGCTAGTCCAGTAGTCAGGGGGGCAGCTTTCTTT,CSASPVVRGAAFF
-,-,TRBJ2-3,TRBV6-4,TGTGCCAGCAGTGACAGGGCCACAGATACGCAGTATTTT,CASSDRATDTQYF
-,TRBD1,TRBJ2-5,TRBV24-1,TGTGCCACCAGTGACAGGACAGGGAAAGAGACCCAGTACTTC,CATSDRTGKETQYF
few,TRBD1,TRBJ1-1,TRBV29-1,TGCAGCGTAGACAGGGGGAACACTGAAGCTTTCTTT,CSVDRGNTEAFF
-,TRBD1,TRBJ1-2,TRBV3-1/TRBV3-2,TGTGCCAGCACCCGAGGGGGCGACTACACCTTC,CASTRGGDYTF
-,TRBD1,TRBJ2-2,TRBV6-2/TRBV6-3,TGTGCCAGCAGTCGACAGGGGATAGCCGACACCGGGGAGCTGTTTTTT,CASSRQGIADTGELFF
-,TRBD1,TRBJ1-6,TRBV4-1,TGCGCCAGCAGCCAAGATTCAAGGACAGGGGGCTACTCACCCCTCCACTTT,CASSQDSRTGGYSPLHF
-,TRBD2,TRBJ2-5,TRBV7-6,TGTGCCAGCAGCCGTCGAGCGGGGGGGGAGACCCAGTACTTC,CASSRRAGGETQYF
-,TRBD1,TRBJ2-5,TRBV3-1/TRBV3-2,TGTGCCAGCAGCCAGAGGGGGACAGCCCAAGAGACCCAGTACTTC,CASSQRGTAQETQYF
-,TRBD2,TRBJ2-1,TRBV7-3,TGTGCCAGCAGCTTGGGCGGGGGGAATGAGCAGTTCTTC,CASSLGGGNEQFF
once,TRBD1,TRBJ1-1,TRBV24-1,TGTGCCACCAGTGAACGGACAGGGAGCACTGAAGCTTTCTTT,CATSERTGSTEAFF
medium-sized,TRBD1,TRBJ2-2,TRBV6-2/TRBV6-3,TGTGCCAGCAGCTCTGGACAGGGGGCGGTCGGGGAGCTGTTTTTT,CASSSGQGAVGELFF
-,TRBD1,TRBJ1-5,TRBV5-1,TGCGCCAGCAGCCTGGGGACAGGGGGCCCACTTAGCAATCAGCCCCAGCATTTT,CASSLGTGGPLSNQPQHF
once,-,TRBJ1-1,TRBV5-8,TGTGCCAGCCCCCAAATTACCCAGGGTCTGGGGCAGAACACTGAAGCTTTCTTT,CASPQITQGLGQNTEAFF
-,-,TRBJ2-2,TRBV4-3,TGCGCCAGCAGCCTCTTACAGGGTACCGGGGAGCTGTTTTTT,CASSLLQGTGELFF
once,-,TRBJ1-4,TRBV7-9,TGTGCCAGCAGCAGAGACCGATTTCAAGATAATGAAAAACTGTTTTTT,CASSRDRFQDNEKLFF
few,-,TRBJ2-2,TRBV7-3,TGTGCCAGCAGCCCCAGGAGCACCGGGGAGCTGTTTTTT,CASSPRSTGELFF
-,TRBD1,TRBJ1-2,TRBV7-2,TGTGCCAGCAGCTTAGTGGGAGGACAGGTTTATGGCTACACCTTC,CASSLVGGQVYGYTF
-,TRBD2,TRBJ2-2,TRBV7-9,TGTGCCAGCAGCGGCCGGACTAGCAACGCCGGGGAGCTGTTTTTT,CASSGRTSNAGELFF
-,TRBD1,TRBJ2-1,TRBV7-3,TGTGCCAGCCGAGACAGGGTGGGTGTCAATGAGCAGTTCTTC,CASRDRVGVNEQFF
few,-,TRBJ1-2,TRBV12-3/TRBV12-4,TGTGCCAGCAGTTTAACGCGAAGCTATGGCTACACCTTC,CASSLTRSYGYTF
-,TRBD2,TRBJ2-3,TRBV28,TGTGCCAGCAGTTTCGGTAGCGGGGGAACCAGGAGGCATACGCAGTATTTT,CASSFGSGGTRRHTQYF
-,-,TRBJ2-2,TRBV2,TGTGCCAGCAGGTACGACCGGAGCACCGGGGAGCTGTTTTTT,CASRYDRSTGELFF
few,-,TRBJ1-1,TRBV30,TGTGCCTGGAGTAATTTCGGAATCGAAGCTTTCTTT,CAWSNFGIEAFF
-,-,TRBJ2-1,TRBV3-1/TRBV3-2,TGTGCCAGCAGACAAGGGTTAGGGGGGTCACGGAATGAGCAGTTCTTC,CASRQGLGGSRNEQFF